The 21 T cell receptor beta chains in this list originate from one sample, sequenced in a study of CD4+ T cells in melanoma. Method: immunoSEQ multiplex PCR; TCRdb's copy keeps in-frame clones and lacks some. The sample includes about 20,000 clones, more than 70% seen only once; the top ten take about 9.6%. These receptors came from a human donor with melanoma.

This clone has only one observation. This sequence joins TRBV11-2 and TRBJ2-1; D possibly matches TRBD1 or TRBD2 (7 bases each). Germline loops: CDR1 SGHAT, CDR2 FQNNGV. The V gene lost 4 bases and the J gene lost 7 bases, with 14 bases spanning the gap. The CDR3 runs to 14 residues. This CDR3 reads CASSSRQGGNEQFF. In nucleotides, the CDR3 is TGTGCCAGCAGCTCCAGACAGGGAGGGAATGAGCAGTTCTTC.

The chain carries TRBV6-1 and TRBJ2-2, with TRBD2 matching over 7 bases. This CDR3 has 15 amino acids. The V and J ends lost 4 bases and 5 bases, in that order; junction bases with no gene match: 7. Germline values: CDR1 MNHNS, CDR2 SASEGT. The CDR3 spells CASSVGEAGTGELFF. CDR3 DNA: TGTGCCAGCAGTGTGGGCGAAGCGGGGACCGGGGAGCTGTTTTTT.

The rearrangement joins TRBV11-2 to TRBJ1-3; D not resolved. The CDR3 has 13 amino acids. Germline V gene sequence: CDR1 SGHAT, CDR2 FQNNGV. V lost 5 bases to trimming and J lost 4 bases, with 9 bases between them. CDR3 amino acids: CASSAIGGNTIYF. Written as DNA, the CDR3 is TGTGCCAGCAGCGCCATTGGCGGAAACACCATATATTTT.

The chain is built from TRBV19 and TRBJ1-2; perhaps TRBD1 as D (6 bases). There are 12 residues in the CDR3. With 2 bases removed from V and 5 bases from J, the gap between germline ends came to 6 bases. Germline V gene sequence: CDR1 LNHDA, CDR2 SQIVND (reference sequence). The DNA of the CDR3 is TGTGCCAGTAGTATACAGGGGTATGGCTACACCTTC. This encodes CASSIQGYGYTF.

V is TRBV27 and J is TRBJ1-5, with TRBD1 matching over 7 bases. Looked up from germline, CDR1 is MNHEY and CDR2 is SMNVEV (reference sequence). V lost 4 bases to trimming and J lost 0 bases; unmatched junction nucleotides: 15. The CDR3 totals 19 residues. CDR3 sequence reads: CASSSHPTGWQNSNQPQHF. The DNA for the CDR3 is TGTGCCAGCAGTTCCCACCCGACAGGGTGGCAAAATAGCAATCAGCCCCAGCATTTT.

The chain employs TRBV15 and TRBJ1-5; D is ambiguous. CDR1 and CDR2 from the germline V gene are LNHNV and YYDKDF (reference sequence). The CDR3 runs 17 residues. Trimming removed 1 base from V and 3 bases from J, with 16 bases in between. This CDR3 reads CATSRGNVDSVNQPQHF. In nucleotides, the CDR3 is TGTGCCACCAGCAGAGGTAATGTGGACTCAGTCAATCAGCCCCAGCATTTT.

The rearrangement links TRBV6-4 to TRBJ1-5; TRBD1 might be the D (5 bases). Germline lookup yields CDR1 MRHNA and CDR2 SNTAGT. The V gene lost 3 bases and the J gene lost 6 bases, with 9 bases spanning the gap. The CDR3 length is 13 residues. DNA of the CDR3: TGTGCCAGCAGTGAGGATAGGGGTCAGCCCCAGCATTTT. It translates to CASSEDRGQPQHF.

The chain joins TRBV5-6 to TRBJ1-6, with 8 bases fitting TRBD1. The V segment lost 2 bases and the J segment 9 bases; nucleotides outside the gene matches: 10. CDR1 and CDR2 from the germline V gene are SGHDT and YYEEEE. This CDR3 contains 16 residues. The CDR3 sequence is CASSLGPGQVGSPLHF. The CDR3 bases are TGTGCCAGCAGCTTAGGTCCGGGACAGGTGGGTTCACCCCTCCACTTT.

This chain links TRBV7-2 with TRBJ2-2; D uncertain. Trimming left V 6 bases short and J 9 bases short, with 11 bases between. The CDR3 consists of 12 residues. Per the germline V gene, CDR1 is SGHTA and CDR2 is FQGNSA. CDR3 region: CASSPYSRELFF. Written as DNA, the CDR3 is TGTGCCAGCAGTCCCTATAGTCGGGAGCTGTTTTTT.

CDR3: CASSVAWGGIDTQYF. The CDR3 coding sequence is TGTGCCAGCAGCGTAGCTTGGGGGGGGATAGATACGCAGTATTTT. The chain employs TRBV9 and TRBJ2-3, with 7 positions matching TRBD2. V gave up 0 bases and J gave up 5 bases; unmatched junction bases: 6. CDR1 and CDR2 (germline): SGDLS, YYNGEE. The length of the CDR3 is 15 residues.

Of note for this clone: Germline and junction disagree at one end, which may indicate a read error. The chain couples TRBV7-7 to TRBJ1-1; 8 bases align to TRBD1. The length of the CDR3 is 13 residues. Germline lookup yields CDR1 SSHAT and CDR2 FNYEAQ (reference sequence). This CDR3 reads CASSLDRGGQAFF. In nucleotides, the CDR3 is TGTGCTAGCAGCCTAGACAGGGGTGGGCAAGCTTTCTTT.

This chain links TRBV29-1 with TRBJ1-2; 7 bases match TRBD1. The V segment lost 4 bases and the J segment 3 bases; nucleotides outside the gene matches: 8. In germline, CDR1 is SQVTM, CDR2 ANQGSEA. This CDR3 is built from 14 residues. For the CDR3, the DNA is TGCAGCGTTGGGCATAGGGACAGCTACTATGGCTACACCTTC. Translated: CSVGHRDSYYGYTF.

In this sample, this clone turned up once. The V and J genes are TRBV29-1 and TRBJ1-6, with D maybe TRBD1 (6 bases). The CDR3 runs 14 residues. V shed 4 bases and J shed 7 bases, with 14 bases lying between them. CDR1 is SQVTM and CDR2 is ANQGSEA in the germline V gene. The CDR3 reads CSVGLGGHNSPLHF. The CDR3 region has the DNA TGCAGCGTTGGGCTCGGGGGGCACAATTCACCCCTCCACTTT. Combining the CDR3 with reference TRBV29-1 and TRBJ1-6 gives the whole variable domain SAVISQKPSRDICQRGTSLTIQCQVDSQVTMMFWYRQQPGQSLTLIATANQGSEATYESGFVIDKFPISRPNLTFSTLTVSNMSPEDSSIYLCSVGLGGHNSPLHFGNGTRLTVT.

V is TRBV6-5 and J is TRBJ1-1; TRBD1 aligns across 7 bases. The germline gives CDR1 MNHEY, CDR2 SVGAGI. This CDR3 is 13 amino acids long. The V gene end was trimmed by 0 bases and the J gene end by 11 bases; junction bases not matched to a gene: 6. The CDR3 sequence: CASSYSRTGGAFF. CDR3 DNA: TGTGCCAGCAGTTACTCAAGGACAGGCGGGGCTTTCTTT.

The V call is TRBV6-5, the J call TRBJ2-7; a possible D gene is TRBD2 (5 bases). Germline lookup yields CDR1 MNHEY and CDR2 SVGAGI. This CDR3 has 14 amino acids. Trimming cost V 0 bases and J 3 bases, with 9 bases left between them. The CDR3 loop reads CASSYSGGFYEQYF. The CDR3 DNA reads as TGTGCCAGCAGTTACTCGGGCGGGTTCTACGAGCAGTACTTC.

The J gene is TRBJ2-3, the V gene TRBV5-8, with D possibly being TRBD2 (7 bases). V was cut by 3 bases and J by 2 bases, with 13 bases left in between. The CDR3 consists of 15 residues. From germline, CDR1 is SGHTS and CDR2 YDEGEE. CDR3 sequence: CASSSGGRLTDTQYF. The CDR3, as DNA: TGTGCCAGCAGCTCCGGGGGGCGACTCACAGATACGCAGTATTTT.

The rearrangement joins TRBV12-5 to TRBJ2-7; no reliable D call. The CDR3 covers 17 residues. V was clipped by 0 bases and J by 4 bases, with 19 bases between them. The germline CDR1 and CDR2 sequences are LGHNT and FRNRAP. CDR3 DNA sequence: TGTGCTAGTGGTTTGGTACTCGGGCCGAGATTTGATTACGAGCAGTACTTC. Amino acids: CASGLVLGPRFDYEQYF.

The chain couples TRBV5-4 to TRBJ1-2; weak D call: TRBD1 (6 bases). The CDR3 sequence is 14 residues long. Germline CDR1 SGHNT, CDR2 YYREEE (reference sequence). V lost 0 bases and J lost 4, with 10 bases in between. This chain's CDR3 is CASSLGGPGYGYTF. CDR3 DNA sequence: TGTGCCAGCAGCTTGGGGGGGCCCGGCTATGGCTACACCTTC.

The J gene is TRBJ2-5, the V gene TRBV5-5; no firm D call. The CDR3 has 12 residues. Germline loops: CDR1 SGHKS, CDR2 YYEKEE (reference sequence). The ends were cut back, 2 bases at V and 13 bases at J, with 15 bases in the middle. The CDR3 reads CASSFGISSLYF. The DNA of the CDR3 is TGTGCCAGCAGCTTTGGGATATCTTCTCTGTACTTC.

The count of this clone is one. This chain uses TRBV4-1 with TRBJ1-2; D unclear. This CDR3 contains 16 residues. Germline V gives CDR1 MGHRA, CDR2 YSYEKL. Trimming pared 0 bases from V and 3 bases from J, leaving 14 bases between. The CDR3 DNA sequence: TGCGCCAGCAGCCAAGATCCCCGCCCCTCGTACTATGGCTACACCTTC. Translating gives CASSQDPRPSYYGYTF.

CDR3 sequence: CASSLNGRGSTEAFF. CDR3 nucleotides: TGTGCCAGCTCGCTCAATGGCAGGGGATCGACTGAAGCTTTCTTT. The V gene is TRBV18, the J gene TRBJ1-1, with D possibly TRBD1 on 6 matching bases. Trimming removed 6 bases at V and 5 bases at J, with 19 bases between. Germline V lookup: CDR1 KGHSH, CDR2 LQKENI. The CDR3 consists of 15 residues.